This entry lists 20 T cell receptor beta chains sequenced from one sample in a study of blood T cells in healthy people across ages (dated by TCRdb to about 2015). To prepare the library, 5' RACE was applied. A second PCR of roughly 6 to 11 cycles was run with a J-beta primer mix and a sample-barcoded 5' primer. TCRdb reworked the public reads: Q25 trimming with fastp, MiXCR clone assembly, productive beta chains retained. Each CDR3 protein gets just one entry, which takes the most common genes and DNA from the rows behind it. Counted in this sample were roughly 1.9 million distinct CDR3 sequences; approximately 40% of them appeared once. The ten largest account for roughly 24% of the sample. What was sequenced was blood. These receptors were taken from a human donor in good health.

In its sample, this clonotype was seen a few times. Just one base apart from a much larger clone, this may be a read error. The rearrangement links TRBV7-2 to TRBJ1-5; D unclear. The CDR3 has 13 residues. The germline gives CDR1 SGHTA, CDR2 FQGNSA. DNA of the CDR3: TGTGCCGGCAGCTCGCAGCGGAATCAGCCCCAGCATTTT. Its protein product is CAGSSQRNQPQHF.

Only one count was recorded for this clonotype. The chain uses TRBV24-1 and TRBJ2-3; D call uncertain. V gave up 4 bases and J gave up 2 bases, with 15 bases separating them. The germline V gene has CDR1 KGHDR and CDR2 SFDVKD. CDR3 length: 16 residues. In DNA, the CDR3 is TGTGCCACCAGTGAGTCGAGCACTCCATCCACAGATACGCAGTATTTT. It specifies CATSESSTPSTDTQYF.

The rearrangement joins TRBV14 to TRBJ2-5, with D perhaps TRBD1 or TRBD2 (6 bases each). V lost 2 bases to trimming and J lost 1 base, with 14 bases between them. This CDR3 is 16 amino acids long. CDR1 and CDR2 (germline): SGHDN, FVKESK. The CDR3 DNA sequence: TGTGCCAGCAGCCAATTACCCGGGGGCCGCCAAGAGACCCAGTACTTC. Translated, it gives CASSQLPGGRQETQYF.

This chain uses TRBV7-9 with TRBJ2-1; D uncertain. Germline V CDR1 and CDR2: SEHNR, FQNEAQ (reference sequence). This CDR3 is built from 13 residues. The V end lost 2 bases, the J end lost 6 bases, and 8 bases lay between the germline ends. The CDR3 spells CASSLYEPNEQFF. The CDR3 DNA reads TGTGCCAGCAGCTTATATGAACCCAATGAGCAGTTCTTC.

This clonotype has more than one count but fewer than ten. CDR3 residues: CASSFPGQDYNEQFF. The CDR3 bases are TGTGCCAGCAGTTTTCCGGGACAGGACTACAATGAGCAGTTCTTC. The chain uses TRBV7-3 and TRBJ2-1; TRBD1 aligns across 8 bases. V dropped 6 bases and J dropped 3; count of bases not matched to a gene: 7. The CDR3 is made up of 15 amino acids. Germline V gives CDR1 SGHTA, CDR2 FQGTGA.

This clonotype has a handful of counts. The V and J genes are TRBV29-1 and TRBJ2-7; 11 nucleotides align to TRBD1. Trimming removed 5 bases from V and 5 bases from J; junction bases left unmatched: 11. The CDR3 runs to 15 residues. The germline V gene encodes CDR1 SQVTM and CDR2 ANQGSEA. CDR3 amino acids: CSVFETGTGGDEQYF. CDR3 nucleotides: TGCAGCGTTTTTGAGACCGGGACAGGGGGGGACGAGCAGTACTTC.

This clonotype was counted a few times. The chain couples TRBV3-1 to TRBJ2-7; tentatively, D is TRBD1 (6 bases). With 2 bases removed from V and 0 bases from J, the gap between germline ends came to 11 bases. This CDR3 is built from 15 residues. Germline V lookup: CDR1 LGHDT, CDR2 YNNKEL (reference sequence). The CDR3 loop reads CASSQRGHYSYEQYF. The CDR3 DNA sequence: TGTGCCAGCAGCCAAAGGGGACATTACTCCTACGAGCAGTACTTC.

This clonotype was found a few times. V and J are TRBV9 and TRBJ2-3; no reliable D call. V was pared by 0 bases and J by 2 bases, with 7 bases between. This CDR3 has 14 residues. Per germline, CDR1 SGDLS and CDR2 YYNGEE. Here the CDR3 DNA reads TGTGCCAGCAGCGTAGCCCCTCACACAGATACGCAGTATTTT. Protein: CASSVAPHTDTQYF. The full variable domain, with the rest looked up from reference TRBV9 and TRBJ2-3, is DSGVTQTPKHLITATGQRVTLRCSPRSGDLSVYWYQQSLDQGLQFLIQYYNGEERAKGNILERFSAQQFPDLHSELNLSSLELGDSALYFCASSVAPHTDTQYFGPGTRLTVL.

The chain employs TRBV7-9 and TRBJ2-2, with D possibly TRBD1 on 6 matching bases. The CDR3 runs to 16 residues. The germline V gene has CDR1 SEHNR and CDR2 FQNEAQ (reference sequence). V lost 8 bases to trimming and J lost 4 bases, with 20 bases between them. CDR3 nucleotide sequence: TGTGCCAGCTCACAACTCCCCAGGGGTGGCACCGGGGAGCTGTTTTTT. Residues: CASSQLPRGGTGELFF.

There are a few counts of this clonotype. This sequence may be a read error, since a much larger clone differs from it by one base. V usage is TRBV29-1 and J usage is TRBJ2-1; D unclear. CDR1 and CDR2 (germline): SQVTM, ANQGSEA. The CDR3 extends over 14 amino acids. Deletions cut 5 bases from V and 13 bases from J, with 24 bases between. CDR3 sequence: CSVITSMGVETQFF. The CDR3 DNA sequence: TGCAGCGTTATAACCTCTATGGGTGTAGAGACCCAGTTCTTC.

A remark on this clonotype: One base away lies a much larger clone, so this may be a sequencing read error. This chain links TRBV6-1 with TRBJ2-3; D not resolved. V was shortened by 1 base and J by 7 bases, with 6 bases between the two germline ends. Germline V CDR1 and CDR2: MNHNS, SASEGT. This CDR3 is built from 12 residues. CDR3 residues: CASSEGGYTQYF. The CDR3 nucleotides are TGTGCCAGCAGTGAAGGGGGTTATACGCAGTATTTT.

The chain couples TRBV6-6 to TRBJ2-5, with 12 bases matching TRBD1. Germline V gives CDR1 MNHNY, CDR2 SVGAGI (reference sequence). With 7 bases clipped from V and 11 bases from J, the junction kept 11 bases outside the gene matches. The CDR3 consists of 14 residues. In nucleotides, the CDR3 is TGTGCCAGCACTTGGGGACAGGGGGCGGGGGAGCAGTACTTC. Translation: CASTWGQGAGEQYF.

V and J are TRBV6-6 and TRBJ1-4; D ambiguous. Trimming shortened V by 0 bases and J by 2 bases, and 7 bases separated the two germline ends. Per the germline V gene, CDR1 is MNHNY and CDR2 is SVGAGI (reference sequence). The CDR3 is 15 residues long. CDR3 protein: CASSYSRGTNEKLFF. CDR3 DNA sequence: TGTGCCAGCAGTTACTCGCGAGGGACTAATGAAAAACTGTTTTTT.

The J gene is TRBJ2-7, the V gene TRBV5-1, with D perhaps TRBD2 (5 bases). The CDR3 length is 15 residues. Trimming stripped 4 bases from V and 3 bases from J, with 17 bases between. Germline-derived CDR1 and CDR2 are SGHRS and YFSETQ. Here the CDR3 reads CASSGGGSSVYEQYF. The DNA of the CDR3 is TGCGCCAGCAGCGGAGGCGGTTCATCAGTCTACGAGCAGTACTTC.

This clonotype was counted between two and nine times. V is TRBV7-2 and J is TRBJ1-2; 7 bases align to TRBD1. CDR1 is SGHTA and CDR2 is FQGNSA in the germline V gene. The CDR3 is 13 residues long. J gave up 7 bases and V 3 bases, and 5 bases lay outside the gene matches. The CDR3 spells CASSFPGTVGYTF. The DNA of the CDR3 is TGTGCCAGCAGCTTTCCCGGGACAGTTGGCTACACCTTC.

The chain has TRBV28 and TRBJ2-3; D gene unclear. Germline-derived CDR1 and CDR2 are MDHEN and SYDVKM. V was pared by 4 bases and J by 2 bases, with 10 bases between. The CDR3 contains 14 residues. In nucleotides, the CDR3 is TGTGCCAGCAGTTCTACCTTCACCACAGATACGCAGTATTTT. Translating gives CASSSTFTTDTQYF.

The chain joins TRBV6-1 to TRBJ1-2, with D possibly TRBD1 on 6 matching bases. This CDR3 has 15 amino acids. The germline gives CDR1 MNHNS, CDR2 SASEGT. Trimming removed 7 bases from V and 2 bases from J, with 17 bases in between. CDR3 nucleotide sequence: TGTGCCAGCAAGTATTCAGGGGATTTGAACTATGGCTACACCTTC. This sequence encodes CASKYSGDLNYGYTF.

This clonotype was seen a single time. This chain connects TRBV29-1 to TRBJ1-2, with D maybe TRBD1 (5 bases). Germline-derived CDR1 and CDR2 are SQVTM and ANQGSEA. V lost 4 bases and J 3 bases, leaving 12 bases between the germline ends. This CDR3 contains 13 residues. The CDR3 DNA sequence: TGCAGCGTTGGACAGATCTTGGACTATGGCTACACCTTC. Translated: CSVGQILDYGYTF.

This chain joins TRBV29-1 and TRBJ1-1; 7 bases map to TRBD1. CDR1 and CDR2 from the germline V gene are SQVTM and ANQGSEA. V lost 7 bases and J lost 4; bases outside the gene matches: 18. The CDR3 is made up of 16 amino acids. This CDR3 reads CSAAGGDRAYGTEAFF. CDR3 DNA: TGCAGCGCCGCCGGGGGTGACAGGGCCTATGGCACTGAAGCTTTCTTT. Using reference TRBV29-1 and TRBJ1-1 for the parts outside the CDR3, the full variable domain is SAVISQKPSRDICQRGTSLTIQCQVDSQVTMMFWYRQQPGQSLTLIATANQGSEATYESGFVIDKFPISRPNLTFSTLTVSNMSPEDSSIYLCSAAGGDRAYGTEAFFGQGTRLTVV.

In this sample, this clonotype turned up a few times. The genes are TRBV7-6 and TRBJ1-4; possible D gene TRBD1, 6 bases. Trimming removed 2 bases from V and 5 bases from J, with 15 bases in between. The CDR3 has 16 amino acids. CDR1 SGHVS and CDR2 FNYEAQ come from the germline V gene. The CDR3 bases are TGTGCCAGCAGCTTACGGTCCGGGACACAAAATGAAAAACTGTTTTTT. It codes for CASSLRSGTQNEKLFF. Full variable domain (remainder filled in from reference TRBV7-6 and TRBJ1-4): GAGVSQSPRYKVTKRGQDVALRCDPISGHVSLYWYRQALGQGPEFLTYFNYEAQQDKSGLPNDRFSAERPEGSISTLTIQRTEQRDSAMYRCASSLRSGTQNEKLFFGSGTQLSVL.